This T cell receptor beta chain was captured by sequencing in a study of cytomegalovirus exposure and HLA in healthy donors. Study results and limitations: In all likelihood, a cluster of highly shared sequence variants was a sequencing artifact. For most TCR sequences rarity was the rule, although some public TCRs occurred in many donors.

Notes on this clone: Its antigen is still unknown.

The PCR employed 60 Vbeta primers together with 13 Jbeta primers. Repertoires were generated with immunoSEQ multiplex PCR, while TCRdb's copy carries only in-frame clones and drops some. Among about 220,000 clones listed, approximately 82% were seen once. The CDR3 sequence is 13 residues long. Germline trimming cut 4 bases from V and 9 bases from J; bases unmatched to any gene: 3. Germline CDR1 is MNHEY and CDR2 is SMNVEV (reference sequence). The gene calls are TRBV27 and TRBJ2-1; 10 positions match TRBD1. The sequenced sample was PBMCs. This TCR was sampled from a man younger than 35 in good health and CMV-seronegative. In nucleotides, the CDR3 is TGTGCCAGCAGTTGGGGACAGGGGCGTGAGCAGTTCTTC. This gives the protein CASSWGQGREQFF.